The rows below give T cell receptor beta chains drawn from one sample of a study of blood T cell repertoires in COVID-19. Using immunoSEQ multiplex PCR, the repertoire was profiled, and TCRdb retains in-frame clones only, with some absent. The top ten clones hold approximately 11% of a sample with 150,000 to 200,000 clones, 86% of them seen once. The specimen was peripheral blood. These receptors were obtained from a woman in her sixties with COVID-19, enrolled during active disease. The CDR3 runs from the conserved cysteine through the conserved F or W.

TRBV24-1	18	TRBJ1-1	CATSDASGGGGGNTEAFF
TRBV7-6	14	TRBJ1-2	CASSIGQGNYGYTF
TRBV7-2	13	TRBJ2-7	CASSADRAYEQYF
TRBV27	15	TRBJ1-2	CASSDTGRANYGYTF
TRBV24-1	12	TRBJ1-2	CATSDPGSGYTF
TRBV27	15	TRBJ1-1	CASSNLDRMNTEAFF
TRBV6-1	13	TRBJ1-1	CATLRVGGTEAFF
TRBV29-1	16	TRBJ2-1	CSAYGGNPLPDNEQFF
TRBV5-1	17	TRBJ2-7	CASSPEGLQVSPYEQYF
TRBV4-3	13	TRBJ2-3	CASSRVVLDTQYF
TRBV7-2	17	TRBJ1-4	CASSARQGVTTNEKLFF
TRBV11-1	16	TRBJ2-2	CASSLRWTGGTGELFF
TRBV28	13	TRBJ1-4	CASKLQGGEKLFF
TRBV6-2/TRBV6-3	14	TRBJ2-5	CASSYRTGKETQYF
TRBV7-3	13	TRBJ2-3	CASSRQGADTQYF
TRBV5-4	15	TRBJ2-1	CASSLGLARYNEQFF
TRBV6-2/TRBV6-3	16	TRBJ2-3	CASSYSRAGVADTQYF
TRBV5-3	20	TRBJ2-7	CARSHFVVWKWPSGTYEQYF
TRBV7-9	18	TRBJ2-5	CASSPRLAGDLYQETQYF
TRBV18	16	TRBJ1-2	CASSPTGGNVNYGYTF